This TCR beta chain was captured by sequencing in a study of T cells after posttransplantation cyclophosphamide. TCRdb's copy holds only in-frame clones and misses some; the assay was immunoSEQ multiplex PCR. The table includes around 23,000 clones, 65% to 90% detected once. Control samples came 1 year after myeloablative marrow transplants with methotrexate plus calcineurin inhibitor. This receptor was taken from a female patient under 45 who received an allogeneic stem cell transplant from an unrelated donor, was CMV-positive, and had acute and chronic GVHD. The T cells may come from the graft donor. The material was PBMCs, obtained approximately 360 days after allogeneic stem cell transplant with calcineurin inhibitor and methotrexate.

CDR3 in amino acids: CASSEDSEETQYF. Here the CDR3 DNA reads TGTGCCAGCTCAGAGGACAGTGAAGAGACCCAGTACTTC. This chain connects TRBV25-1 to TRBJ2-5, with a weak D call TRBD1 (6 bases). Germline values: CDR1 MGHDK, CDR2 SYGVNS. This CDR3 has 13 amino acids. With 8 bases removed from V and 3 bases from J, the gap between germline ends came to 13 bases.